These 11 T cell receptor beta chains were sequenced from one sample in a study of blood T cell repertoires in COVID-19. Some clones are missing from TCRdb's copy, which holds only in-frame ones; the method was immunoSEQ multiplex PCR. The sample yields hundreds of thousands of clones, more than 80% seen once. The material sequenced was peripheral blood. The origin of the receptors is a man aged 40-49 years with acute or convalescent COVID-19.

CDR3 region: CASSRVGGGFTEAFF. DNA of the CDR3: TGCGCCAGCAGCCGCGTGGGGGGAGGGTTCACTGAAGCTTTCTTT. J is TRBJ1-1 and V is TRBV5-1; TRBD1 might be the D (5 bases). Per germline, CDR1 SGHRS and CDR2 YFSETQ. This CDR3 contains 15 residues. The V and J ends lost 4 bases and 4 bases respectively, with 17 bases between them.

This rearrangement joins TRBV28 to TRBJ2-1; 12 bases are shared with TRBD2. The ends lost 3 bases at V and 0 bases at J; junction bases unmatched: 18. Germline CDR1 reads MDHEN; CDR2 reads SYDVKM. The CDR3 is 22 amino acids. For the CDR3, the DNA is TGTGCCAGCAGTTTTAAGGGTATGTTCCAGAGGACTAGCGGGGACTCCTACAATGAGCAGTTCTTC. It translates to CASSFKGMFQRTSGDSYNEQFF.

The gene calls are TRBV2 and TRBJ2-7; possibly TRBD2 for D (5 bases). Trimming stripped 7 bases from V and 2 bases from J, with 9 bases between. The CDR3 is 12 amino acids. Germline CDR1 is SNHLY and CDR2 is FYNNEI. CDR3 sequence (DNA): TGTGCCAGCAATACCGGGACCTACGAGCAGTACTTC. Translating it yields CASNTGTYEQYF.

The J gene is TRBJ1-2, the V gene TRBV7-9; the D is unclear. Deletions cut 2 bases from V and 2 bases from J, with 6 bases between. CDR1 SEHNR and CDR2 FQNEAQ come from the germline V gene (reference sequence). The CDR3 loop spans 13 amino acids. The CDR3 DNA sequence: TGTGCCAGCAGCTTACCTCCGAACTATGGCTACACCTTC. Residues: CASSLPPNYGYTF.

The chain couples TRBV5-5 to TRBJ2-3; TRBD2 aligns across 11 bases. V trimming: 3 bases; J trimming: 2 bases; junction bases outside the gene matches: 5. This CDR3 is 16 amino acids long. Germline V gene data show CDR1 as SGHKS and CDR2 as YYEKEE (reference sequence). The CDR3 nucleotides are TGTGCCAGCAGCTACCGACTAGCGGGAACCACAGATACGCAGTATTTT. Translation: CASSYRLAGTTDTQYF.

The chain links TRBV7-3 to TRBJ1-1; 8 bases match TRBD1. The CDR3 contains 15 residues. The germline V gene has CDR1 SGHTA and CDR2 FQGTGA. Unmatched junction bases numbered 6, after V lost 1 base and J lost 5 bases. The CDR3 DNA is TGTGCCAGCAGCTTAAGCGGACAGGGAGGGACTGAAGCTTTCTTT. Its protein product is CASSLSGQGGTEAFF.

This clone has just one count. The chain is built from TRBV10-1 and TRBJ2-1, with 10 positions matching TRBD2. CDR1 is WNHNN, CDR2 SYGVQD, per germline (reference sequence). The CDR3 spans 16 residues. After removal of 9 bases from V and 6 bases from J, the junction contained 14 bases not matched to a gene. CDR3 loop: CARTGTSETEGNEQFF. The CDR3 bases are TGCGCCAGGACCGGGACTAGCGAGACAGAGGGCAATGAGCAGTTCTTC.

This chain uses TRBV4-1 with TRBJ2-7, with no clear D. The CDR3 has 16 amino acids. Germline CDR1 is MGHRA and CDR2 is YSYEKL. Trimming pared 3 bases from V and 0 bases from J, leaving 15 bases between. The CDR3 nucleotides are TGCGCCAGCAGCCAGTCGACCACTTCTAGCTCCTACGAGCAGTACTTC. It is translated as CASSQSTTSSSYEQYF.

V is TRBV10-3 and J is TRBJ2-7; D perhaps matches TRBD2 (6 bases). This CDR3 comprises 14 residues. Germline lookup yields CDR1 ENHRY and CDR2 SYGVKD. V was pared by 2 bases and J by 6 bases, with 14 bases between. The CDR3 bases are TGTGCCATCAGTGAGACTAGCTGGGGCAGCGAGCAGTACTTC. Its translation is CAISETSWGSEQYF.

The CDR3 coding sequence is TGTGCCAGCAGCCAACCGGGACATTACGAGCAGTACTTC. Translation: CASSQPGHYEQYF. The J gene is TRBJ2-7, the V gene TRBV4-2; a weak D match, TRBD1 (6 bases). The CDR3 is 13 residues long. Germline CDR1 is LGHNA and CDR2 is YNFKEQ. V shed 2 bases and J shed 4 bases, with 9 bases lying between them.

V is TRBV27 and J is TRBJ1-2, with D possibly being TRBD1 (6 bases). The V gene lost 5 bases and the J gene lost 8 bases, with 18 bases spanning the gap. This CDR3 comprises 14 residues. The germline gives CDR1 MNHEY, CDR2 SMNVEV (reference sequence). CDR3 amino acids: CASSPPDRTLGYTF. The CDR3 DNA sequence: TGTGCCAGCAGTCCACCCGACAGGACGCTCGGCTACACCTTC.